What follows is one TCR beta chain and its context. It has no known antigen specificity. Per-nucleotide qualities are absent, and no much larger clonotype sits a single base away. The immunoSEQ Assay, a bias-controlled multiplex PCR, was used to amplify TCRbeta CDR3 regions from genomic DNA. The paper's data handling went like this. The number of nucleated cells in each sample was estimated by amplification of reference gene primers within the assay. To quantify the absolute abundance of each unique TCRbeta CDR3 rearrangement, sequence reads were collapsed and filtered. For each sample, productive Simpson clonality was calculated by taking the square root of Simpson's diversity index across productive rearrangements. TCRdb retrieved this table from immuneACCESS and kept in-frame rearrangements only. Not all clones are present; in checked studies, unresolved V genes account for under half, and no reason is known for the remainder. V and J calls plus clone size are reproduced from that table; the DNA served to infer D and trimming. The sample records 250,000 to 300,000 clones, approximately 82% of which are singletons. About 3.4% of the sample lies in the top ten.

Collaborating institutions collected whole blood in K2EDTA tubes following their own protocols. For TCRbeta analysis, collaborator samples were shipped as frozen whole blood, as isolated PBMCs, or as DNA extracted from either sample type. This sample was taken from a study of blood T cell repertoires in COVID-19 (dated by TCRdb to the early 2020s). About the study as a whole: Collaborator samples came from the United States, Italy and Spain and covered acute and convalescent phases of COVID-19. Sample metadata almost always included a de-identified subject ID, COVID-19 status, age in years and sex. The dataset comprised deeply sampled blood TCRbeta repertoires from subjects exposed to, actively infected with, or recovered from COVID-19. Where available, HLA class I and class II types were obtained from metadata supplied by the sample provider rather than from assay-based typing. The material from the prospective study consisted of cDNA or gDNA derived from T cells, B-cell-depleted T cells, or PBMCs. The samples were drawn from the first 160 participants of the ongoing ImmuneRACE study and from over 950 subjects provided by 6 global collaborators. The repertoires were made available in a free public database intended to serve as a resource for research on the immune response to SARS-CoV-2. Paper-wide results and their limitations: The quantity of clinical and demographic metadata differed by source and by participant and was supplied without curation.

Source material: peripheral blood. The source of this sequence is a woman under 30 with acute or convalescent COVID-19.

The CDR3 region reads CASSSITRGQYF. The sequence in DNA is TGTGCCAGCAGTTCCATTACTCGCGGGCAGTATTTT. The V and J segments used are TRBV28 and TRBJ2-3; the D gene remains uncertain. The CDR3 spans 12 residues, from the cysteine through the phenylalanine. Only the CDR3 region is kept as DNA, spanning 36 bases read in frame from base 1. The germline V gene specifies MDHEN as CDR1 and SYDVKM as CDR2. Deletion took 4 bases off V and 11 bases off J, with a span of 13 bases between the germline ends.